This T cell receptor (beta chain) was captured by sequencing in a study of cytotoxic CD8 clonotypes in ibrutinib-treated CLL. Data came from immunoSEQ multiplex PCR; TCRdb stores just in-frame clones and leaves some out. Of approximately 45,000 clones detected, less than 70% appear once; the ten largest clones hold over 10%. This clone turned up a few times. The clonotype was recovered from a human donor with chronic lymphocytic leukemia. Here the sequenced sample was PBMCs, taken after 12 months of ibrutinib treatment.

The CDR3 loop is CASSTRTGTADEQFF. CDR3 nucleotide sequence: TGCGCCAGCAGCACCCGGACAGGGACGGCTGATGAGCAGTTCTTC. J is TRBJ2-1 and V is TRBV5-1, with 8 bases lining up with TRBD1. Germline-derived CDR1 and CDR2 are SGHRS and YFSETQ. The CDR3 is made up of 15 amino acids. Trimming at V came to 4 bases and at J to 8 bases, leaving 11 bases not matched to a gene. Full variable domain (missing parts from reference TRBV5-1 and TRBJ2-1): KAGVTQTPRYLIKTRGQQVTLSCSPISGHRSVSWYQQTPGQGLQFLFEYFSETQRNKGNFPGRFSGRQFSNSRSEMNVSTLELGDSALYLCASSTRTGTADEQFFGPGTRLTVL.